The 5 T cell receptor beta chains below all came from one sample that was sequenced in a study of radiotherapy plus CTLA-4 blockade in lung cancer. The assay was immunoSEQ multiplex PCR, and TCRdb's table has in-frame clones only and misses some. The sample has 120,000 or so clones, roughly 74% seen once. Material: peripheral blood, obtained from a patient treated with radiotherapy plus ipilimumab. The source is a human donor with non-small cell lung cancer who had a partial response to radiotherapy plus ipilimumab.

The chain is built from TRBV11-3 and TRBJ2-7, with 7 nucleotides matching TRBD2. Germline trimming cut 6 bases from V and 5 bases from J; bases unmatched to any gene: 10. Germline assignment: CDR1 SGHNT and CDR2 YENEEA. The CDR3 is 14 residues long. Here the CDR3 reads CASSRTRGDHEQYF. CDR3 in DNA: TGTGCCAGCAGTCGAACCCGGGGGGACCACGAGCAGTACTTC.

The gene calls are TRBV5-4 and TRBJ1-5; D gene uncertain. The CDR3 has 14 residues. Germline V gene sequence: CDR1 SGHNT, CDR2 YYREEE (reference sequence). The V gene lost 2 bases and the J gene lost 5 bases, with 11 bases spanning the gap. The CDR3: CASSLRPQDQPQHF. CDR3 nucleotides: TGTGCCAGCAGCTTACGGCCCCAGGATCAGCCCCAGCATTTT.

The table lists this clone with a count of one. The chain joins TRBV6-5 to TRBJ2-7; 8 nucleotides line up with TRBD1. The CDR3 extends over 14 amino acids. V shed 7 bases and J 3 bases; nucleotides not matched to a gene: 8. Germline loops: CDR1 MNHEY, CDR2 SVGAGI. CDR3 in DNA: TGTGCCAGCACTTCGGGACAGGCGGGCTACGAGCAGTACTTC. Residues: CASTSGQAGYEQYF.

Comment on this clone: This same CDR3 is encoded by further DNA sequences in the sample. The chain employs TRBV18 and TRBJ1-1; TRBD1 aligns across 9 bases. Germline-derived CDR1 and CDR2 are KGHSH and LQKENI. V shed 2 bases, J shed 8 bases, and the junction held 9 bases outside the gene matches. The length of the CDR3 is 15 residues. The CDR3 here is CASSPTGGERAEAFF. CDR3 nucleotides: TGTGCCAGCTCACCAACAGGGGGCGAACGTGCCGAAGCTTTCTTT.

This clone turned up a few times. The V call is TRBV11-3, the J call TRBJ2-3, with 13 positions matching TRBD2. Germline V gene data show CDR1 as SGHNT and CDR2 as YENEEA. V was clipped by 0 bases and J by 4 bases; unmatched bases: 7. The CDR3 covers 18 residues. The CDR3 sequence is CASSLDPRTSGGADTQYF. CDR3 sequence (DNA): TGTGCCAGCAGCTTAGACCCGCGGACTAGCGGGGGAGCAGATACGCAGTATTTT.